This T cell receptor beta chain was identified during a study of cytomegalovirus exposure and HLA in healthy donors (dated by TCRdb to about 2017). At the level of the whole study: An earlier analysis of roughly 500 of the donors reported approximately 300 Gb of sequence data and about 120 million unique TCR beta sequences obtained from around 170 million T cells. An early release that covered fewer than 750 HLA-typed donors contained around 300 gigabases of sequencing data and tens of millions of unique TCR sequences. Of the roughly 400 genotyped donors, 75% to 85% were placed in the genetic ancestry cluster associated with self-reported Caucasian donors. The study was designed to test whether signatures of past pathogen exposure could be identified by cataloging public T cell receptors. The T cell repertoires of several hundred subjects were profiled by immunosequencing and related to cytomegalovirus serostatus. In addition to the first cohort of several hundred subjects, a separate validation cohort of 130 or so different subjects was used. To predict cytomegalovirus infection status, the study brought together high-throughput TCR immunosequencing, statistical association of individual TCRs with disease status, and machine learning. In a later analysis, previously published TCR beta repertoires from more than 500 donors were re-analyzed and high-resolution HLA genotyping was added so that TCR occurrence patterns could be studied. Rather than drawing on any new phenotypic data, the later analysis identified candidate immune exposures from TCR beta sequences and the way those sequences occurred across donors. In an earlier analysis of more than 550 of the donors, high-throughput TCR beta sequencing was used to judge whether each TCR beta V gene segment behaved as functional or pseudogenic. Donor age, sex, ethnicity and CMV serostatus were compiled together with the repertoire data. A later genetic analysis took genome-wide SNP genotypes for about 65% of the roughly 670 donors and used that subset as a discovery cohort. Every repertoire in the discovery cohort had been generated on one and the same sequencing platform. Both class I and class II loci were covered by HLA typing, at four-digit resolution. The number of typed donors differed by locus: roughly 629-640 for A, B, C, DRB1 and DQB1; approximately 540 for DQA1; approximately 610 for DPA1; and around 470 for DPB1. Roughly 5 DR-DQ haplotypes were treated as single units for association and clustering because of strong linkage in the cohort. Among 398 genotyped donors of the cohort, an average of around 240,000 unique TCR beta nucleotide sequences were sequenced per donor, about a sixth of them non-productive.

V is pared back by 5 bases and J by 2 bases, with 15 bases lying between the germline termini. There are 15 amino acids in the CDR3, from cysteine to phenylalanine inclusive. Only the CDR3 DNA stays, 45 bases, in frame from base 1. Sequences SGHRS (CDR1) and YFSETQ (CDR2) are obtained from the germline V gene. A word on this clone: This receptor's antigen is unknown.

To prepare the library, the immunoSEQ multiplex PCR assay was applied. The multiplex PCR relied on a mix of 60 forward primers for TCR Vbeta segments and 13 reverse primers for TCR Jbeta segments. Amplification of the CDR3 region of rearranged TCR beta genes was performed with a multiplex PCR assay on genomic DNA. The Illumina HiSeq System was used to sequence the amplified TCR beta libraries as 87-base-pair reads. In the source study's methods: A later analysis counted around 72 million unique TCR beta chains across the 670 or so repertoires, and roughly 9.9 million of these chains were shared by at least two donors. To remove PCR and sequencing errors, raw reads were error-corrected and collapsed into unique sequences using a nearest-neighbor algorithm that merged closely related sequences. V, D and J gene segments were assigned by aligning CDR3 sequences to IMGT reference sequences. For a sequence to be retained, a match of at least six nucleotides was required to both a V gene segment and a J gene segment. A rearrangement was called productive if the CDR3 had no stop codons and remained in frame with V and J, and every other rearrangement was called non-productive. Following IMGT convention, CDR3 was defined as the stretch from the second conserved V-encoded cysteine up to the conserved J-encoded phenylalanine. The earlier analysis of approximately 590 of the donors excluded any sequence lacking an unambiguous match to a single V gene segment. In an earlier analysis of 500 to 750 of the donors, V segments were called functional above 56.7% productive rearrangements and were called segregating when the between-donor standard deviation exceeded 5%. A statistical classification framework was built for diagnosing cytomegalovirus status from the catalog of TCR beta chain sequences. In a later analysis, TCR nucleotide sequences were compared against IMGT/GENE-DB human TR gene sequences so that V and J genes could be assigned. Using the TCRdist pipeline, a later analysis assigned CDR3 sequences along with most-parsimonious VDJ recombination scenarios. In a later analysis, each TCR beta chain was defined by its CDR3 amino acid sequence together with its V-gene family, and reads lacking a unique V-gene family were excluded. To address suspected cross-contamination and a sequencing artifact, a later analysis removed roughly 640 highly shared, low-generation-probability nucleotide sequences. In a later analysis, a clonal expansion index for each public chain was calculated from normalized within-repertoire ranks of inferred template counts. In a later analysis, generation probabilities were computed with a VDJ recombination model fitted to out-of-frame rearrangements, and the resulting probabilities were checked against IGoR. In a later analysis, TCR-TCR, TCR-HLA and TCR-CMV co-occurrence was scored with hypergeometric tests, and a repertoire-size bias correction was applied to TCR pairs. To estimate false discovery rates, a later analysis permuted the HLA or CMV assignments 20 times. In a later analysis, co-occurring TCRs were grouped using DBSCAN, with TCRdist sequence similarity added in when clustering inside HLA-allele-positive subsets. Repertoires with fewer than 30,000 or more than 120,000 public chains were left out of co-occurrence clustering, as were five repertoires with anomalous nucleotide sharing. TCRdb's version of the immuneACCESS table is confined to in-frame rearrangements and falls short of the full clone set. An unresolved V gene accounts for under half of the shortfall where checked; the remainder is of unknown origin. V, J and clone size reflect that table, while D and trimming were determined from the DNA. The sample table includes about 160,000 clones. Of the sample, under 2.5% falls within the top ten clones.

The investigation overall reported the following: Correlated functional status among segregating V segments might be attributable to linkage disequilibrium, but an unknown experimental factor could not be ruled out. According to a later analysis, most CMV-associated TCR beta chains appeared to be HLA-restricted, and the HLA associations seemed to be driven largely by CMV exposure. A cluster of highly shared sequence variants was judged likely to represent a technical artifact of the sequencing pipeline. Compared with the roughly 670-donor mean, donors in an Asian-associated ancestry cluster had fewer N-insertions in productive TCRs, according to a later genetic analysis. This cohort had only TCR beta chains sequenced, and the lack of alpha or paired-chain data limited which features could be detected. In an earlier analysis of roughly 500 of the donors, most TCR beta V segments appeared in productive rearrangements about 90% or about 30% of the time, broadly matching IMGT annotations. A total of roughly 160 TCR beta chains were listed by the study as associated with cytomegalovirus. Because counts were too low, roughly 16 rarely observed V segments, including chromosome 9 orphons, were excluded from the earlier analysis of a few hundred of the donors. In a later analysis, TCR association rates were found to vary across HLA loci, with the most associated TCRs seen for DRB1 alleles and the fewest for HLA-C alleles. A later analysis reported that several top co-occurrence clusters appeared linked to parvovirus B19, influenza, CMV and Epstein-Barr virus. According to the authors, the approach could potentially be generalized to other disease states and immunological phenotypes. Strong co-occurrence of HLA alleles, especially DR and DQ, made assigning TCR associations to individual alleles difficult. In a later genetic analysis, a missense DCLRE1C variant was associated with V-gene and J-gene trimming of TCR beta chains, and the association was replicated in an independent cohort. Some IMGT-functional V segments, including TRBV6-2 and TRBV6-3, could not be told apart with the 87-base-pair reads, so those segments were excluded. While some public TCRs were present in many individuals, most TCR sequences turned up only very rarely across donors. Three of the identified cytomegalovirus-associated TCR beta chains were confirmed in vitro to be specific for cytomegalovirus antigens. A further reported finding was that TCR beta sequences accurately predicted the HLA-A and HLA-B alleles for most subjects in the first cohort. Cytomegalovirus status was reported to be diagnosed by the classifier with high specificity and sensitivity in both the original and validation cohorts. Because HLA typing was unavailable for some donors at each locus, only the typed subset was used in association tests. In a later analysis, HLA-associated TCR beta chains showed more clonal expansion and lower generation probabilities than non-associated chains that were equally common. The presence/absence analyses assumed that sequencing depth was roughly uniform across donors, and that assumption may not be true. Specific HLA alleles were associated with over 15,000 TCR beta sequences at a false discovery rate of 0.05 in a later analysis. Immune exposure information for the cohort was limited to CMV serostatus.

The cohort comprised some 700 healthy bone marrow donors. All cohort members were sampled while nominally healthy, although unrecorded immune exposures were likely present. The donor tested CMV seronegative, placing the donor among the approximately 400 seronegative members of the cohort. Each donor provided a peripheral blood sample, and peripheral blood mononuclear cells were used for TCR beta sequencing. The Qiagen DNeasy Blood Extraction Kit was used to extract genomic DNA from the blood cell samples. What was sequenced was PBMCs. This receptor was taken from a man aged 25 to 40 in good health and CMV-seronegative. This chain is built from TRBV5-1 and TRBJ2-3, and the D gene may be TRBD2, 6 bases matching. This receptor has the CDR3 CASSGSGTITDTQYF. The DNA reads as follows: TGCGCCAGCAGTGGTAGCGGAACCATCACAGATACGCAGTATTTT. The entire variable domain, with the stretches around the CDR3 drawn from the reference TRBV5-1 and TRBJ2-3 proteins, is KAGVTQTPRYLIKTRGQQVTLSCSPISGHRSVSWYQQTPGQGLQFLFEYFSETQRNKGNFPGRFSGRQFSNSRSEMNVSTLELGDSALYLCASSGSGTITDTQYFGPGTRLTVL.